Included here is one T cell receptor (beta chain) sequence, with context. Its specificity is unknown. V was cut by 3 bases and J by 9 bases, with 15 bases left in between. From germline, CDR1 is MNHNS and CDR2 SASEGT. There are 14 residues in the CDR3. Clones were sequenced by immunoSEQ multiplex PCR, and TCRdb holds only the in-frame ones, with some missing. The sample holds roughly 30,000 clones; roughly 80% are singletons and the top ten take about a sixth. This entry is derived from a study of a mutant IDH1 vaccine in newly diagnosed glioma. In the study overall: The study started vaccination 4-6 weeks after radiotherapy alone, or with temozolomide cycles.

As for time point: week 23, last vaccination. Doses consisted of 300 ug of mutant IDH1 20-mer peptide each, paired with topical imiquimod. The V and J genes are TRBV6-1 and TRBJ1-3, with D possibly matching TRBD1 (5 bases). The starting material was PBMCs, obtained from a glioma patient whose treatment included an IDH1 peptide vaccine. The receptor was derived from a woman in her 30s with glioma. CDR3 amino acids: CASSDRGPPSTIYF. As DNA, the CDR3 is TGTGCCAGCAGTGATCGGGGCCCCCCTTCCACCATATATTTT.